These T cell receptor beta chains were read from a single sample in a study of control samples from healthy donors and cancer patients. Sequenced by immunoSEQ multiplex PCR; TCRdb stores in-frame clones only, minus some. Found here are about 120,000 clones, around 92% of them singletons; the top ten hold approximately 0.58%. Sequenced material: PBMCs. The receptors were gathered from an older man with head and neck cancer. The CDR3 runs from the conserved cysteine through the conserved F or W. D genes are given only for firm matches. Rows give clone size only sometimes, using once, few, many, or a class for an expanded clone.

>TRBV2|.|TRBJ2-3|.
TGTGCCAGCAGTGACGATACAGATACGCAGTATTTT
CASSDDTDTQYF
>TRBV19|.|TRBJ1-2|.
TGTGCCAGTAGTTTGGGTTCTGGACACCTCTACCAGTCTGGCTACACCTTC
CASSLGSGHLYQSGYTF
>TRBV28|.|TRBJ1-5|.
TGTGCCAGCAGTTTAAGGCCCCAGCATTTT
CASSLRPQHF
>TRBV6-6|TRBD2|TRBJ2-7|.
TGTGCCAGCAGATTAGCGGGAGGGGGGGAGCAGTACTTC
CASRLAGGGEQYF
>TRBV12-3/TRBV12-4|.|TRBJ1-1|.
TGTGCCAGCAGTTTAATAGAAGGCACTGAAGCTTTCTTT
CASSLIEGTEAFF
>TRBV6-6|TRBD1|TRBJ1-1|.
TGTGCCAGCAGTGCAGACAGGGGCACTGAAGCTTTCTTT
CASSADRGTEAFF
>TRBV9|TRBD2|TRBJ2-1|.
TGTGCCCGCAGCGTAGCCAGCGGGGGGGCGGGTGAGCAGTTCTTC
CARSVASGGAGEQFF
>TRBV3-1/TRBV3-2|.|TRBJ2-2|.
TGTGCCAGCAGCCGACATTCGTTCGGGGAGCTGTTTTTT
CASSRHSFGELFF
>TRBV10-3|.|TRBJ1-5|.
TGTGCCATCAGTGAGACTTTGCTCAGCAATCAGCCCCAGCATTTT
CAISETLLSNQPQHF
>TRBV19|.|TRBJ1-5|.
TGTGCCAGTAGTCCACAGCTCGAGCAGCCCCAGCATTTT
CASSPQLEQPQHF
>TRBV6-2/TRBV6-3|.|TRBJ2-3|.
TGTGCCAGCAGCCCCGGACTACTTAGCACAGATACGCAGTATTTT
CASSPGLLSTDTQYF
>TRBV6-2/TRBV6-3|.|TRBJ2-7|.
TGTGCCAGCAGTTACAAACTTATAGCCATCGAGCAGTACTTC
CASSYKLIAIEQYF
>TRBV5-1|.|TRBJ2-5|.
TGCGCCAGCAGCTTGGTGCCGGGAGTTGAGACCCAGTACTTC
CASSLVPGVETQYF
>TRBV4-1|TRBD2|TRBJ2-2|few
TGCGCCAGCAGCCATGGCCGGGGGGGGGCGGCGACCGGGGAGCTGTTTTTT
CASSHGRGGAATGELFF
>TRBV2|.|TRBJ1-2|.
TGTGCCAGCAGCCGGACGAGGACCTATGGCTACACCTTC
CASSRTRTYGYTF
>TRBV19|TRBD2|TRBJ2-1|.
TGTGCCAGTACCCCATATGTAAGCGGGGGGACCAATGAGCAGTTCTTC
CASTPYVSGGTNEQFF
>TRBV5-5|.|TRBJ1-2|once
TGTGCCAGCAGCCCCTTCGGCCCCTATGGCTACACCTTC
CASSPFGPYGYTF
>TRBV9|.|TRBJ2-3|.
TGTGCCAGCAGCGAAAACGGACGAAACACAGATACGCAGTATTTT
CASSENGRNTDTQYF
>TRBV6-1|TRBD2|TRBJ2-5|.
TGTGCCAGCAGTGACGGCGGACTAGCCGGGGAGACCCAGTACTTC
CASSDGGLAGETQYF
>TRBV5-4|TRBD1|TRBJ1-1|once
TGTGCCAGCAGCTTATACAGGGGGGGGACCACTGAAGCTTTCTTT
CASSLYRGGTTEAFF
>TRBV5-1|.|TRBJ2-2|.
TGCGCCAGCAGCTTTCCAGAAACCGGGGAGCTGTTTTTT
CASSFPETGELFF
>TRBV19|.|TRBJ1-3|few
TGTGCCACCGAGACAGGATCCTCTGGAAACACCATATATTTT
CATETGSSGNTIYF
>TRBV5-6|.|TRBJ1-3|.
TGTGCCAGCAGCTTGGCGGCAGTCTCTGGAAACACCATATATTTT
CASSLAAVSGNTIYF
>TRBV6-1|.|TRBJ1-6|few
TGTGCCAGCAGTGAATCAGGATCTCATAATTCACCCCTCCACTTT
CASSESGSHNSPLHF
>TRBV28|.|TRBJ1-4|once
TGTGCCAGCAGCCCGTCCGGGGCTAATGAAAAACTGTTTTTT
CASSPSGANEKLFF
>TRBV7-2|.|TRBJ1-2|.
TGTGCCAGCAGCTTATATCTCCGAGGCAGGGGCAACTATGGCTACACCTTC
CASSLYLRGRGNYGYTF
>TRBV5-1|TRBD1|TRBJ1-1|.
TGCGCCAGCAGCTTGACAGGGGTTGGGACTGAAGCTTTCTTT
CASSLTGVGTEAFF